This entry is about one T cell receptor beta chain. The sample originates from a study of blood T cell repertoires in COVID-19. Study summary: T cells, B-cell-depleted T cells, or PBMCs supplied cDNA or gDNA.

The trim removed 1 base at V and 5 bases at J, leaving 5 bases unmatched. This CDR3 has 16 amino acids. CDR1 is SGHNT, CDR2 YYREEE, per germline (reference sequence). The study drew participants aged about 18 to 95 years from 20 to 30 US areas. Measured with immunoSEQ multiplex PCR; TCRdb has only the in-frame clones, and not every one. The sample lists approximately 360,000 clones, 80% to 90% occurring once. The V call is TRBV5-4, the J call TRBJ2-1; 11 bases are a match to TRBD2. Material for sequencing was PBMCs or T cells enriched from blood (not recorded which). This TCR was sampled from a middle-aged man in a cohort exposed to, infected with or recovered from COVID-19 (not recorded which). The CDR3 sequence is CASSLLAGGRNNEQFF. The CDR3 DNA follows: TGTGCCAGCAGCTTGCTAGCGGGAGGTAGAAACAATGAGCAGTTCTTC.